The T cell receptor beta chain under discussion was sequenced for a study of CD8+ T cells in alopecia areata. The study, taken as a whole, reports: With patients, TCR sharing proved less clear than in mice, a difference possibly related to HLA. Resident alphabeta T cells of normal skin are also sequenced in scalp samples. Clonality was higher in lesional than normal scalp, especially in alopecia totalis/universalis.

On this clone: Its specificity is unknown. This CDR3 is also generated by other DNA sequences in the sample.

Once RNA had been extracted, it was reverse transcribed into cDNA to act as the sequencing template. TCRdb keeps only in-frame clones here, not all; method: immunoSEQ multiplex PCR. The data contain 89,000 or so clones, roughly 51% of them singletons. Alopecia areata patients provided lesional scalp punch biopsies and peripheral blood. CDR1 MNHEY and CDR2 SMNVEV come from the germline V gene (reference sequence). Trimming stripped 1 base from V and 1 base from J, with 3 bases between. The CDR3 is made up of 13 amino acids. Sequencing was performed on NKG2D-high CD8+ T cells sorted from blood. This TCR came from a human donor with alopecia areata. V gene TRBV27 combines with J gene TRBJ2-3; D unresolved. CDR3 loop: CASSLLGTDTQYF. CDR3 nucleotides: TGTGCCAGCAGTTTATTGGGCACAGATACGCAGTATTTT.